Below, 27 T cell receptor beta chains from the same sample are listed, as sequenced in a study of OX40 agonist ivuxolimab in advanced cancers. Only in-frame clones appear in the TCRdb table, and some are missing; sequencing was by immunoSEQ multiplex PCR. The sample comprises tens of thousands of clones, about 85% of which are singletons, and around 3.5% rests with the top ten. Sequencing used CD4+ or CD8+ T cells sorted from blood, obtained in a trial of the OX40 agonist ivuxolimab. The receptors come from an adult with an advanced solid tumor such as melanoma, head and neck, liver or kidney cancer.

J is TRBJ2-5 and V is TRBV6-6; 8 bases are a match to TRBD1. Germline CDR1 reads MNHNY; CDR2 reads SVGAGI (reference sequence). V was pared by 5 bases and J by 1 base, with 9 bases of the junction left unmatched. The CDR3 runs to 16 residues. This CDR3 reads CASSTRGTGFQETQYF. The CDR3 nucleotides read TGTGCCAGCAGTACCCGTGGGACAGGCTTCCAAGAGACCCAGTACTTC.

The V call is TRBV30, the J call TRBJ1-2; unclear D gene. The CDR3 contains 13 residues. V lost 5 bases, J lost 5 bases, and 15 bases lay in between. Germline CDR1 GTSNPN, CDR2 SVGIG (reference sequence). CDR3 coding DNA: TGTGCCTGGGGCGTACCGGGTTTATATGGCTACACCTTC. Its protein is CAWGVPGLYGYTF.

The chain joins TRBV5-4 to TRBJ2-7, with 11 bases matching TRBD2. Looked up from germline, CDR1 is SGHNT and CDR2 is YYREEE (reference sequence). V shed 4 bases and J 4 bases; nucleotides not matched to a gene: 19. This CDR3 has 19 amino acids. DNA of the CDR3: TGTGCCAGCAGCCCCGACCCTACTAGCGGGAGCGCCGTTAGGTACGAGCAGTACTTC. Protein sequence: CASSPDPTSGSAVRYEQYF.

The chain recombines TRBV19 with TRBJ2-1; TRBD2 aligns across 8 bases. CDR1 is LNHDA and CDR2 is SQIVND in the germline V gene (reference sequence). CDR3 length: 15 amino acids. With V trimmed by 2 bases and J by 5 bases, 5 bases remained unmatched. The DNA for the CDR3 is TGTGCCAGTAGTATACAGCGGGAGACCCACAATGAGCAGTTCTTC. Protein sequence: CASSIQRETHNEQFF.

Here the CDR3 DNA reads TGTGCCACCAGCAGTATACGGACTGAAGCTTTCTTT. Translation gives CATSSIRTEAFF. The V gene is TRBV15, the J gene TRBJ1-1; the D is unclear. The germline gives CDR1 LNHNV, CDR2 YYDKDF (reference sequence). This CDR3 spans 12 amino acids. V was shortened by 3 bases and J by 5 bases, with 7 bases between the two germline ends.

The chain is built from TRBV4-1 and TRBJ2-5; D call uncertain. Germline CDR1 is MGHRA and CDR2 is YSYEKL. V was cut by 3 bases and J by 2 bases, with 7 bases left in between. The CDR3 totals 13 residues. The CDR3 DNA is TGCGCCAGCAGCCAGTGGGCTCAAGAGACCCAGTACTTC. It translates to CASSQWAQETQYF.

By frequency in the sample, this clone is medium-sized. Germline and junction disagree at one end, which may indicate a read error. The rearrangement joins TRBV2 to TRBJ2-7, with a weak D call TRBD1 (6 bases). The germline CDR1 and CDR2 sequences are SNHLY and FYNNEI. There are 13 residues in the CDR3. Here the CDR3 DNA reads TGTGCCAGCAGCGAAGGGGACACCTACGAGCAGTACTTC. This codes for CASSEGDTYEQYF.

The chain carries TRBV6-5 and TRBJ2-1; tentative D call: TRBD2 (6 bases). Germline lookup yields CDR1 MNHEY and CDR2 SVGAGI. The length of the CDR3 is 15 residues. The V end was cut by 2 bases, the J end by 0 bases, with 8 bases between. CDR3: CASSYGTHSYNEQFF. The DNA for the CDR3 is TGTGCCAGCAGTTACGGGACTCACTCCTACAATGAGCAGTTCTTC.

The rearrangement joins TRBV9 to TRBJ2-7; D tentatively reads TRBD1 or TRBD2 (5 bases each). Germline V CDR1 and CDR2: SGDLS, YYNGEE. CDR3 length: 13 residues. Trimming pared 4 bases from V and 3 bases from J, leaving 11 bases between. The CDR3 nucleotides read TGTGCCAGCAGCCTGGGACCCTACTACGAGCAGTACTTC. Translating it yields CASSLGPYYEQYF.

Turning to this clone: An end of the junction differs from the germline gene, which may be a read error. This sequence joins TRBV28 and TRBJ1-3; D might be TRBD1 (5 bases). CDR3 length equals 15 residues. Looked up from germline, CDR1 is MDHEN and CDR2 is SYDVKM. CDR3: CASSPPLGTGNTIYF. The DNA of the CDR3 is TGTGCCAGCAGTCCACCCTTGGGGACTGGGAACACCATATATTTT.

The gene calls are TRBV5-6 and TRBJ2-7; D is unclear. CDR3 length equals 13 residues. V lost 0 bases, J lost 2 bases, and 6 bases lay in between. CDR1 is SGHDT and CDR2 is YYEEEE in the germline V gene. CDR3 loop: CASSLAATYEQYF. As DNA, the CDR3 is TGTGCCAGCAGCTTGGCGGCAACCTACGAGCAGTACTTC.

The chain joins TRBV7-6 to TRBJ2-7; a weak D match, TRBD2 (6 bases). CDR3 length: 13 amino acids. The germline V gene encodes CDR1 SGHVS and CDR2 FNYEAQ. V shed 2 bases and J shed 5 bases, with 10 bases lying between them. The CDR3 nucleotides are TGTGCCAGCAGCTTAAGCGGGCGAGACGAGCAGTACTTC. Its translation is CASSLSGRDEQYF.

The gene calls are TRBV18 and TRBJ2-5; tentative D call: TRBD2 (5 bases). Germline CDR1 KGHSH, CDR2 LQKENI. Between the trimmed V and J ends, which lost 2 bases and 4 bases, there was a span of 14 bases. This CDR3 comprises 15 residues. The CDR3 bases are TGTGCCAGCTCACCAAGAACCGGGGAAGGAGAGACCCAGTACTTC. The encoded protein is CASSPRTGEGETQYF.

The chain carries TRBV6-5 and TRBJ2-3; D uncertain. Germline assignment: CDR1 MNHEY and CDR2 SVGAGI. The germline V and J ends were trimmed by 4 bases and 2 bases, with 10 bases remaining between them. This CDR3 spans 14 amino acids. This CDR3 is CASSSLSFTDTQYF. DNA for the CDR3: TGTGCCAGCAGTTCCTTAAGTTTCACAGATACGCAGTATTTT.

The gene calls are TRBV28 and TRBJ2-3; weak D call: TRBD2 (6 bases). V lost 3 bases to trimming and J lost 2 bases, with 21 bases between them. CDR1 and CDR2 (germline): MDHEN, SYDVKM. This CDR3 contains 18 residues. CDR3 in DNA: TGTGCCAGCAGTTTCAGCCCCAGGTTGGCGGGAAACACAGATACGCAGTATTTT. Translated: CASSFSPRLAGNTDTQYF.

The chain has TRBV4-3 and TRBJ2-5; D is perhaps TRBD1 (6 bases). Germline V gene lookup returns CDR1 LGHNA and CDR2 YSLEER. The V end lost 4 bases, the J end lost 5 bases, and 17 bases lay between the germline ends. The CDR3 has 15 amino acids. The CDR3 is CASSPQVGARETQYF. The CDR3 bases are TGCGCCAGCAGCCCCCAAGTGGGGGCGAGGGAGACCCAGTACTTC.

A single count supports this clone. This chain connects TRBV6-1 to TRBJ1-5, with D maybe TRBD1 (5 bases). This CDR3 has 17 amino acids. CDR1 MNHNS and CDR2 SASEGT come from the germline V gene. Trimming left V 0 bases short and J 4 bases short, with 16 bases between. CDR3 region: CASSEAGGVGGNQPQHF. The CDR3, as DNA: TGTGCCAGCAGTGAAGCGGGAGGGGTTGGAGGGAATCAGCCCCAGCATTTT.

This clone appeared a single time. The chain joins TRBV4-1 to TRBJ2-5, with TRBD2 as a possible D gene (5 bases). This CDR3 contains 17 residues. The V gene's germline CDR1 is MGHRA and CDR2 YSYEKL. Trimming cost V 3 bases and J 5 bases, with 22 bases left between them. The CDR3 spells CASSQNPWTRREETQYF. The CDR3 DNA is TGCGCCAGCAGCCAGAACCCTTGGACGAGAAGGGAGGAGACCCAGTACTTC.

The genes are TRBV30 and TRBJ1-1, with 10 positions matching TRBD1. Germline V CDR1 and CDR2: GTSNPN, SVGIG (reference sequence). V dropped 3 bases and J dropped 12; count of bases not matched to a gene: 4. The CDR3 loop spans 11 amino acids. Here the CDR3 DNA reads TGTGCCTGGAGAGGGACAGGGGAATCTTTCTTT. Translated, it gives CAWRGTGESFF.

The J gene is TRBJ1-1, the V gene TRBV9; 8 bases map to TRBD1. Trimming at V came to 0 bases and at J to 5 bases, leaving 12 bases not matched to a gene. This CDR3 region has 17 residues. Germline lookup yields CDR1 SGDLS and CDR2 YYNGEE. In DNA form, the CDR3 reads TGTGCCAGCAGCGTAGGGGTCAGGGGGCCTAGCGGGACTGAAGCTTTCTTT. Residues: CASSVGVRGPSGTEAFF.

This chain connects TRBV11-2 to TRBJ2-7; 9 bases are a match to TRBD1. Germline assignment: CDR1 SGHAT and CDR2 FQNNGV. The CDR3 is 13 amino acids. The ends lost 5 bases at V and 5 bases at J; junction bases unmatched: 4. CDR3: CASSLDRGNEQYF. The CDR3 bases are TGTGCCAGCAGCCTCGACAGGGGGAACGAGCAGTACTTC.

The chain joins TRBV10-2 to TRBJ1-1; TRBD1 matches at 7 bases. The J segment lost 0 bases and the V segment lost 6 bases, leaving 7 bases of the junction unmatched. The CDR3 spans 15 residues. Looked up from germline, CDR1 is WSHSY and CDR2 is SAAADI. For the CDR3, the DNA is TGCGCCAGCAGCCCTTCCGACAGGGTGAACACTGAAGCTTTCTTT. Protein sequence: CASSPSDRVNTEAFF.

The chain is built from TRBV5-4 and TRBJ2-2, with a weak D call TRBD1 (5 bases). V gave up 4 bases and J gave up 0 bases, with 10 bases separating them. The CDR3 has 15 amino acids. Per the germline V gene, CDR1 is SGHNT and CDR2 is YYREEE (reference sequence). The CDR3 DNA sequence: TGTGCCAGCAGCATGGACACGTCGAACACCGGGGAGCTGTTTTTT. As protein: CASSMDTSNTGELFF.

CDR3 in amino acids: CASSEWGPSGNTIYF. DNA of the CDR3: TGTGCCAGCAGTGAATGGGGTCCGTCTGGAAACACCATATATTTT. V usage is TRBV25-1 and J usage is TRBJ1-3; D is unresolved. The length of the CDR3 is 15 residues. From germline, CDR1 is MGHDK and CDR2 SYGVNS. V lost 1 base and J lost 1, with 8 bases in between.

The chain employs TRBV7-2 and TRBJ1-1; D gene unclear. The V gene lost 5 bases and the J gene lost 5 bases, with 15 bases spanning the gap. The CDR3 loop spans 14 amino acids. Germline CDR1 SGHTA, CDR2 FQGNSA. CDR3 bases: TGTGCCAGCAGCCTAGGGAGGCTGTGGACTGAAGCTTTCTTT. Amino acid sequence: CASSLGRLWTEAFF.

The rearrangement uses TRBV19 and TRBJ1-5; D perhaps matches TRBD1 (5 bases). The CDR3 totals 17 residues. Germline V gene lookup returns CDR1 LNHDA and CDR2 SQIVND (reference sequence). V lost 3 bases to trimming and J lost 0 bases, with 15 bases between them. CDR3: CASSMTDWGYSNQPQHF. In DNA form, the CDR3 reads TGTGCCAGTAGTATGACGGACTGGGGGTATAGCAATCAGCCCCAGCATTTT.

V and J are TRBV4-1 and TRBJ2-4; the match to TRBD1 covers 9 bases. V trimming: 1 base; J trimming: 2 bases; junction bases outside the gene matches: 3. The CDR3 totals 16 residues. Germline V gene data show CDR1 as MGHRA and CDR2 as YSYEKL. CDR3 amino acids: CASSQGQGGTKNIQYF. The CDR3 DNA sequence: TGCGCCAGCAGCCAAGGACAGGGGGGAACCAAAAACATTCAGTACTTC.